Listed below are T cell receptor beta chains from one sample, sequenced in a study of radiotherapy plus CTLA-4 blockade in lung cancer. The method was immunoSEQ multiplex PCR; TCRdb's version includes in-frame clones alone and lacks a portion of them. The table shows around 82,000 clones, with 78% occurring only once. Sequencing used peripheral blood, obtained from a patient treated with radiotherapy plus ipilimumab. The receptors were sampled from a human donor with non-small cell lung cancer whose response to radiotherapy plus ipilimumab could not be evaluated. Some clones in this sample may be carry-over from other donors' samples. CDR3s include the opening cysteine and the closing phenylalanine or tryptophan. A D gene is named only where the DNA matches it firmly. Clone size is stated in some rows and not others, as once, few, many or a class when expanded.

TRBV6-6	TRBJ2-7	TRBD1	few	CASSPRQGAAYEQYF	TGTGCCAGCAGTCCCCGGCAGGGGGCGGCCTACGAGCAGTACTTC
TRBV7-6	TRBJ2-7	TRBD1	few	CASSRDSTYEQYF	TGTGCCAGCAGCCGGGACAGCACCTACGAGCAGTACTTC
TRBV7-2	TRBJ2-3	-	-	CASRLRGPLSTDTQYF	TGTGCCAGCAGATTACGAGGTCCTCTAAGCACAGATACGCAGTATTTT
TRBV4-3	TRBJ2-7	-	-	CASSQARGLYPYEQYF	TGCGCCAGCAGCCAAGCTAGGGGACTTTATCCCTACGAGCAGTACTTC
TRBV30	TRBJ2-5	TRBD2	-	CAWTKAGGVETQYF	TGTGCCTGGACTAAAGCGGGGGGGGTGGAGACCCAGTACTTC
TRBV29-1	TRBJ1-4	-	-	CSALDSANEKLFF	TGCAGCGCCTTGGACTCCGCCAATGAAAAACTGTTTTTT
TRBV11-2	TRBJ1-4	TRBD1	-	CASSPITGGLDEKLFF	TGTGCCAGCAGCCCCATTACAGGGGGCCTGGATGAAAAACTGTTTTTT
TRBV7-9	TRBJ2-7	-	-	CASSLDSGNYEQYF	TGTGCCAGCAGCTTAGATAGCGGCAACTACGAGCAGTACTTC
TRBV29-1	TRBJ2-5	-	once	CSVTLMLVSETQYF	TGCAGCGTTACCCTTATGCTAGTATCTGAGACCCAGTACTTC
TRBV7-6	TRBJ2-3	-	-	CASSLEGDSTDTQYF	TGTGCCAGCAGCTTAGAGGGGGACAGCACAGATACGCAGTATTTT
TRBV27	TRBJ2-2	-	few	CASRAGRNTGELFF	TGTGCCAGCCGGGCAGGGCGGAACACCGGGGAGCTGTTTTTT
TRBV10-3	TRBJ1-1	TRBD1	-	CAISDNRGAMNTEAFF	TGTGCCATCAGTGATAACAGGGGTGCGATGAACACTGAAGCTTTCTTT
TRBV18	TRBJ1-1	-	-	CASSPTGNTEAFF	TGTGCCAGCTCACCGACAGGGAACACTGAAGCTTTCTTT
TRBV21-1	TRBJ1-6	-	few	CASSKRLTISYNSPLHF	TGTGCCAGCAGCAAACGTTTGACAATCTCCTATAATTCACCCCTCCACTTT
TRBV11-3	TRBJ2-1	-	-	CASSLSAYNEQFF	TGTGCCAGCAGCTTATCGGCCTACAATGAGCAGTTCTTC